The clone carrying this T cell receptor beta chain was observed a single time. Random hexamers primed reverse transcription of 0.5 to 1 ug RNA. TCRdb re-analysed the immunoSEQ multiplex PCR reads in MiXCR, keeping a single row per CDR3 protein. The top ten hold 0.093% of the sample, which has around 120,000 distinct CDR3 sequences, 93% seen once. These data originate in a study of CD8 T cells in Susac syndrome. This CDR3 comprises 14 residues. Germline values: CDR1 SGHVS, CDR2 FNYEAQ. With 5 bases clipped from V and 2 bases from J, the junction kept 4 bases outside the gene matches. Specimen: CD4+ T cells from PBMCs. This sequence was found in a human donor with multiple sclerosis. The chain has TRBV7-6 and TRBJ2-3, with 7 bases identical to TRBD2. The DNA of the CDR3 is TGTGCCAGCAGCCTGGGGGGGGACACAGATACGCAGTATTTT. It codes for CASSLGGDTDTQYF. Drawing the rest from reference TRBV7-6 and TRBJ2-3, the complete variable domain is GAGVSQSPRYKVTKRGQDVALRCDPISGHVSLYWYRQALGQGPEFLTYFNYEAQQDKSGLPNDRFSAERPEGSISTLTIQRTEQRDSAMYRCASSLGGDTDTQYFGPGTRLTVL.